The following is a T cell receptor beta chain sequence with its context. The data derive from a study of memory CD4+ T cells and cytomegalovirus serostatus. Here immunoSEQ multiplex PCR was the method, and the copy in TCRdb shows in-frame clones only, minus some. Among about 96,000 clones listed, 75% to 90% were seen once. The germline gives CDR1 KGHSH, CDR2 LQKENI. Trimming at V came to 6 bases and at J to 5 bases, leaving 6 bases not matched to a gene. The CDR3 is 14 amino acids. Single viable CD3+CD4+CD8-CD45RO+ cells were sorted as the memory CD4+ T cells. The clonotype was recovered from an adult in good health and CMV-seropositive. The sample consisted of memory CD4+ T cells from blood. The chain employs TRBV18 and TRBJ2-1; 8 positions match TRBD2. CDR3 bases: TGTGCCAGCTCCTGGGGACTAGGAAACAATGAGCAGTTCTTC. This gives the protein CASSWGLGNNEQFF.